These T cell receptor beta chains were read from a single sample in a study of T cells in Graves' hyperthyroidism and ophthalmopathy. From the multiplex PCR reads, TCRdb called clonotypes with MiXCR, one entry per CDR3 protein. The repertoire has about 250,000 distinct CDR3 sequences, around 25% of them found once; the top ten carry 35% to 40%. The sample was blood. These receptors were obtained from a woman aged 40 to 50 with Graves' ophthalmopathy. CDR3s include the opening cysteine and the closing phenylalanine or tryptophan. Each record gives: J gene, D gene, clone size, V gene, CDR3 DNA, CDR3 protein. The D gene is left open where the match is weak. A clone size is listed for some rows: how often the clone was seen (once, few, many), or a class if it is expanded.

TRBJ1-1 | TRBD1 | few | TRBV12-3/TRBV12-4 | TGTGCCAGCAGACCAGGGGGCTCCACTGAAGCTTTCTTT | CASRPGGSTEAFF
TRBJ2-7 | TRBD2 | many | TRBV27 | TGTGCCAGCAGATACAGCGGGACTTATTACGAGCAGTACTTC | CASRYSGTYYEQYF
TRBJ2-7 | TRBD1 | NA | TRBV10-3 | TGTGCCATCAGTGAGTCTATAGGCAGGGGGCTCGACGAGCAGTACTTC | CAISESIGRGLDEQYF
TRBJ2-5 | TRBD2 | NA | TRBV24-1 | TGTGCCACCAGTGATACCCGGACTAGCGGGGGACAAGAGACCCAGTACTTC | CATSDTRTSGGQETQYF
TRBJ2-2 | TRBD2 | many | TRBV14 | TGTGCCAGCAGCCTACAGAACCGACTAGCGGGAGGACCGAACACCGGGGAGCTGTTTTTT | CASSLQNRLAGGPNTGELFF
TRBJ1-6 | NA | few | TRBV9 | TGTGCCAGCAGCGTAGGGGCAGGAGTGTATAATTCACCCCTCCACTTT | CASSVGAGVYNSPLHF
TRBJ2-5 | TRBD1 | NA | TRBV7-8 | TGTGCCAGCAGCGGCAGGGGGCGCCGGGAGACCCAGTACTTC | CASSGRGRRETQYF
TRBJ2-3 | NA | many | TRBV11-2 | TGTGCCAGCAACCGGGACCGAGTAGGCACAGATACGCAGTATTTT | CASNRDRVGTDTQYF
TRBJ2-5 | TRBD1 | NA | TRBV7-2 | TGTGCCAGCAGAACAGGGGTGGAGACCCAGTACTTC | CASRTGVETQYF
TRBJ2-7 | TRBD1 | many | TRBV25-1 | TGTGCCAGCAGCGGGACAGGGCGCTACGAGCAGTACTTC | CASSGTGRYEQYF
TRBJ2-7 | NA | many | TRBV28 | TGTGCCAGCAGTTTATACCACCGGCCCGGGAACGAGCAGTACTTC | CASSLYHRPGNEQYF
TRBJ1-5 | NA | many | TRBV19 | TGTGCCAGTAGTATCTACCGGAATCAGCCCCAGCATTTT | CASSIYRNQPQHF
TRBJ2-4 | NA | few | TRBV7-8 | TGTGCCAGCAGCTCGAGGGGGGGAGGGCCTTTATCGGTAGCCAAAAACATTCAGTACTTC | CASSSRGGGPLSVAKNIQYF
TRBJ2-7 | TRBD1 | few | TRBV18 | TGTGCCAGCTCACCCCCGTCGAGACAGGGCTCCTACGAGCAGTACTTC | CASSPPSRQGSYEQYF
TRBJ2-2 | TRBD1 | many | TRBV28 | TGTGCCAGCTCAGGGACAGGGGACACCGGGGAGCTGTTTTTT | CASSGTGDTGELFF
TRBJ2-2 | NA | many | TRBV6-2/TRBV6-3 | TGTGCCAGCAGTTATCGGGGGTACGGGGAGCTGTTTTTT | CASSYRGYGELFF
TRBJ1-2 | NA | many | TRBV19 | TGTGCCAGTAGTATATCCGGGTGGGGCTACACCTTC | CASSISGWGYTF
TRBJ2-3 | TRBD2 | many | TRBV15 | TGTGCCACCAGCAACCGGGACTACCTCACAGATACGCAGTATTTT | CATSNRDYLTDTQYF
TRBJ2-7 | NA | many | TRBV12-3/TRBV12-4 | TGTGCCAGCAGTTTAGAGGGGCAGTTCTACGAGCAGTACTTC | CASSLEGQFYEQYF
TRBJ1-5 | TRBD1 | once | TRBV15 | TGTGCCACCAGCAGAGTTGGAGGGGACAGGGGCAATCAGCCCCAGCATTTT | CATSRVGGDRGNQPQHF
TRBJ2-7 | NA | many | TRBV20-1 | TGCAGTGCTTTCAGGGACACTACCTACGAGCAGTACTTC | CSAFRDTTYEQYF
TRBJ2-2 | NA | many | TRBV5-1 | TGCGCCAGCAGCTTGTTTCCTAACACCGGGGAGCTGTTTTTT | CASSLFPNTGELFF
TRBJ1-1 | NA | many | TRBV19 | TGTGCCAGTTCCCTACGGGAGATGAACACTGAAGCTTTCTTT | CASSLREMNTEAFF
TRBJ1-5 | NA | NA | TRBV6-2/TRBV6-3 | TGTGCCAGCAGGACGTGGGGCCATCAGCCCCAGCATTTT | CASRTWGHQPQHF
TRBJ1-1 | TRBD1 | NA | TRBV27 | TGTGCCAGCAGTTTAAAAGGGGGCGGGAGTGAAGCTTTCTTT | CASSLKGGGSEAFF
TRBJ2-4 | TRBD1 | many | TRBV5-1 | TGCGCCAGCAGCTCCATGGGGGACAGGGGGAACATTCAGTACTTC | CASSSMGDRGNIQYF
TRBJ2-7 | TRBD2 | many | TRBV20-1 | TGCAGTGCCCGGGGGGGCTTTTATAACGAGCAGTACTTC | CSARGGFYNEQYF
TRBJ1-1 | NA | NA | TRBV20-1 | TGCAGTGCTAGAGATACGAACACTGAAGCTTTCTTT | CSARDTNTEAFF
TRBJ2-7 | NA | many | TRBV28 | TGTGCCAGCAGTTTCGGGCCCCACCACCCGCATCTCGAGCAGTACTTC | CASSFGPHHPHLEQYF
TRBJ1-5 | NA | many | TRBV12-3/TRBV12-4 | TGTGCCAGCAGTTTAATACGTCCGGGGGCTGGCCAGCCCCAGCATTTT | CASSLIRPGAGQPQHF
TRBJ2-5 | NA | many | TRBV29-1 | TGCAGCGCCACTGAAGGACCTTTGGAAAGGACCCAGTACTTC | CSATEGPLERTQYF
TRBJ2-7 | NA | many | TRBV20-1 | TGCAGTGCTAGAGTGTCTTCTACCTACGAGCAGTACTTC | CSARVSSTYEQYF
TRBJ1-1 | NA | once | TRBV5-1 | TGCGCCAGCAGCTTGACAGGGCTCATGAACACTGAAGCTTTCTTT | CASSLTGLMNTEAFF
TRBJ1-2 | TRBD1 | NA | TRBV28 | TGTGCCAGCAGTTTCTCGACAGGGGTAGGCTACACCTTC | CASSFSTGVGYTF
TRBJ2-1 | NA | many | TRBV11-3 | TGTGCCAGCAGCTTAAGGGGGGCAGGGGCAGACAATGAGCAGTTCTTC | CASSLRGAGADNEQFF
TRBJ2-7 | TRBD2 | many | TRBV27 | TGTGCCAGCAGTTTATCGGCGGGACTAGCGAGGAGCTCCTACGAGCAGTACTTC | CASSLSAGLARSSYEQYF
TRBJ2-5 | TRBD2 | many | TRBV7-2 | TGTGCCAGCAGCTTAGGGAGAAGCGGGAGGTTACAAGAGACCCAGTACTTC | CASSLGRSGRLQETQYF
TRBJ2-2 | TRBD2 | NA | TRBV4-2 | TGTGCCAGCAGCCTACTCGGACTAGCCACTTACACCGGGGAGCTGTTTTTT | CASSLLGLATYTGELFF
TRBJ2-6 | NA | few | TRBV27 | TGTGCCAGCAGACTCCTAGGCTCTGGGGCCAACGTCCTGACTTTC | CASRLLGSGANVLTF
TRBJ1-2 | TRBD1 | many | TRBV27 | TGTGCCAGCAGTTTAACGGGACAGGGCTACTATGGCTACACCTTC | CASSLTGQGYYGYTF
TRBJ1-1 | NA | few | TRBV20-1 | TGCAGTGCTAGAGATCTCAGGAGGGGGGCTGAAGCTTTCTTT | CSARDLRRGAEAFF
TRBJ2-5 | TRBD1 | many | TRBV18 | TGTGCCAGCTCACCAAGGGACAGGGGGCGAGAGACCCAGTACTTC | CASSPRDRGRETQYF
TRBJ1-2 | NA | many | TRBV6-5 | TGTGCCAGCAGTTCAGCGGGGAGCTATGGCTACACCTTC | CASSSAGSYGYTF
TRBJ1-5 | TRBD1 | NA | TRBV6-2/TRBV6-3 | TGTGCCAGCAGTTACTCGACAGTATCCGCCCAGGGGGATCAGCCCCAGCATTTT | CASSYSTVSAQGDQPQHF
TRBJ2-7 | TRBD2 | many | TRBV6-5 | TGTGCCAGCAGTACTCCGATAGCGGGAGTATACGAGCAGTACTTC | CASSTPIAGVYEQYF
TRBJ2-7 | TRBD1 | many | TRBV29-1 | TGCAGCATCGGGACAGGGGGCAGAGAGCAGTACTTC | CSIGTGGREQYF
TRBJ1-1 | TRBD1 | NA | TRBV6-1 | TGTGCCGCCAGGACAGGGACGGGCACTGAAGCTTTCTTT | CAARTGTGTEAFF
TRBJ1-5 | TRBD1 | few | TRBV6-1 | TGTGCCAGCGAGATGGGACAGTATAGCAATCAGCCCCAGCATTTT | CASEMGQYSNQPQHF
TRBJ2-7 | NA | many | TRBV3-1 | TGTGCCAGCAGCCAAGATGCCCGTTACGAGCAGTACTTC | CASSQDARYEQYF
TRBJ2-1 | NA | NA | TRBV25-1 | TGTGCCAGCAGTGAGGAGGCCAGGGGAGACTACGAGCAGTTCTTC | CASSEEARGDYEQFF
TRBJ2-4 | TRBD2 | few | TRBV20-1 | TGCAGTGCTAGCCTACTAGCGGGGGGGGAGGGCAAAAACATTCAGTACTTC | CSASLLAGGEGKNIQYF
TRBJ2-7 | NA | many | TRBV30 | TGTGCCTGGTGGGACTCTCGCTCCTACGAGCAGTACTTC | CAWWDSRSYEQYF